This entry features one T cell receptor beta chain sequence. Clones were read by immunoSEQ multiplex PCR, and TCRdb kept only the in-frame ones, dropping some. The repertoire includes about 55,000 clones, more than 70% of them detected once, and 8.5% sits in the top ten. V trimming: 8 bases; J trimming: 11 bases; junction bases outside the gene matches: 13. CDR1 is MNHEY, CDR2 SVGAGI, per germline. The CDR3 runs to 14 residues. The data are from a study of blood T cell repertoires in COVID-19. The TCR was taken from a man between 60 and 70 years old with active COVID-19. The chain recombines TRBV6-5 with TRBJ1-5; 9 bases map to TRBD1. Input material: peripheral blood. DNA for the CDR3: TGTGCCAGCCGCCTCGACAGGGGGTCCCAATCCCAGCATTTT. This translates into CASRLDRGSQSQHF.